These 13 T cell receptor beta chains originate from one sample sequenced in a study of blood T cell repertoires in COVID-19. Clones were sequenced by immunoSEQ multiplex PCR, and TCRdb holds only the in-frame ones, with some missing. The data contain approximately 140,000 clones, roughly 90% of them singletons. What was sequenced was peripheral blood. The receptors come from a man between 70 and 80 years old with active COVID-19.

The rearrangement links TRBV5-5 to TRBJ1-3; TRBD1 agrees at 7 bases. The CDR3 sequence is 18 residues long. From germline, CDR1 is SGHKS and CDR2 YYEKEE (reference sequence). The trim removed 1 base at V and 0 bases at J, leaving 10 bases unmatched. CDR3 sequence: CASSLLQTGIFSGNTIYF. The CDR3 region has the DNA TGTGCCAGCAGCTTGCTCCAGACAGGGATTTTCTCTGGAAACACCATATATTTT. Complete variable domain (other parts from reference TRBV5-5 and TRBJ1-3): DAGVTQSPTHLIKTRGQQVTLRCSPISGHKSVSWYQQVLGQGPQFIFQYYEKEERGRGNFPDRFSARQFPNYSSELNVNALLLGDSALYLCASSLLQTGIFSGNTIYFGEGSWLTVV.

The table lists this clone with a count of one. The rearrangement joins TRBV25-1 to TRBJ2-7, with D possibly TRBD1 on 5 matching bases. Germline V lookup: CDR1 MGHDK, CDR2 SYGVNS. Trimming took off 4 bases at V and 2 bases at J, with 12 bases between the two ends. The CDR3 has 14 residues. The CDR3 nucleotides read TGTGCCAGCAGTGGAACGGGCAGGGCCTACGAGCAGTACTTC. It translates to CASSGTGRAYEQYF.

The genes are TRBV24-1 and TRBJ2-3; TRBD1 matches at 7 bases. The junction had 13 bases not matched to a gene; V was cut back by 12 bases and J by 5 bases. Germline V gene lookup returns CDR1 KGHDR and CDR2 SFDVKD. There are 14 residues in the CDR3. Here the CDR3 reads CASSPTGRGDTQYF. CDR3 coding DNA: TGTGCCTCTTCTCCGACAGGGCGAGGAGATACGCAGTATTTT.

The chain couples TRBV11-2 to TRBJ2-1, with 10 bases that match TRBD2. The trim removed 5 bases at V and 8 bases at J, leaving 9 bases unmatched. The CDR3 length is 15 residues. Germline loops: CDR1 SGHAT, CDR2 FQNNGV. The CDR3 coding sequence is TGTGCCAGCAGCCCACGCAGCGGGGGGGGAGATGAGCAGTTCTTC. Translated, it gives CASSPRSGGGDEQFF.

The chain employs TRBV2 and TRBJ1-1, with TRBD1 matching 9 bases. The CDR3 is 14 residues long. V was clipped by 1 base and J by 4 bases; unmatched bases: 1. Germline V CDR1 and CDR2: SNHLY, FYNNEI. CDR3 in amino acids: CASSEETGGTEAFF. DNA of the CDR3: TGTGCCAGCAGTGAAGAGACAGGGGGCACTGAAGCTTTCTTT.

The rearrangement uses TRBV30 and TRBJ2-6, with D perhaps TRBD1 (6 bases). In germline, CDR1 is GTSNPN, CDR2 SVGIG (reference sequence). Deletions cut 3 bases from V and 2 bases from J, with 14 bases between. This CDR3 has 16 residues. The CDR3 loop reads CAWRRGSLTGANVLTF. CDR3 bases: TGTGCCTGGAGAAGGGGGTCATTAACTGGGGCCAACGTCCTGACTTTC.

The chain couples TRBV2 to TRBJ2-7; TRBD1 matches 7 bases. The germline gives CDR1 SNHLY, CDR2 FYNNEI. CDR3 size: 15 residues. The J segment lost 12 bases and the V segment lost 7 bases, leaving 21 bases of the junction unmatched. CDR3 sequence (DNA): TGTGCCAGCACCGGTTCGCGCCCAGGGGGATCCGAATGGTACTTC. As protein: CASTGSRPGGSEWYF.

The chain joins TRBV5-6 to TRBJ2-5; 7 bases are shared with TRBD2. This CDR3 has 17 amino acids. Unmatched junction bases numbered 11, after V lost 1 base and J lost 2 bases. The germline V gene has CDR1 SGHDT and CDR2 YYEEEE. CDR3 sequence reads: CASSLSLSSGVQETQYF. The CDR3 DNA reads TGTGCCAGCAGCTTGTCCCTTTCTAGCGGAGTTCAAGAGACCCAGTACTTC. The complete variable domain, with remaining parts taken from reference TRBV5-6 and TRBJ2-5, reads DAGVTQSPTHLIKTRGQQVTLRCSPKSGHDTVSWYQQALGQGPQFIFQYYEEEERQRGNFPDRFSGHQFPNYSSELNVNALLLGDSALYLCASSLSLSSGVQETQYFGPGTRLLVL.

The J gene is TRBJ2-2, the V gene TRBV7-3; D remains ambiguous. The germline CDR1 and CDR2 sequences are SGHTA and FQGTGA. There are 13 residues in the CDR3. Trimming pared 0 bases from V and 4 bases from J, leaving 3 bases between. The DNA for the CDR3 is TGTGCCAGCAGCTTAACCCTCACCGGGGAGCTGTTTTTT. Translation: CASSLTLTGELFF.

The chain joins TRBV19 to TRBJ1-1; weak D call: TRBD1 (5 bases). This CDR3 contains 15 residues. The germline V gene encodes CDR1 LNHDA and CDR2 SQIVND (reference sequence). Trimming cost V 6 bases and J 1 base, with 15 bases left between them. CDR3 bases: TGTGCCAGTAGCCCACAGGACCGCCAGAACACTGAAGCTTTCTTT. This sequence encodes CASSPQDRQNTEAFF.

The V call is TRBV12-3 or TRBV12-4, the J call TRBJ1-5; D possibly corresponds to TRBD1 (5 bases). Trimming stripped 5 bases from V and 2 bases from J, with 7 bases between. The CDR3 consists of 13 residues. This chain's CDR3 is CASSIQGNQPQHF. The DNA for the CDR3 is TGTGCCAGCAGTATACAGGGCAATCAGCCCCAGCATTTT.

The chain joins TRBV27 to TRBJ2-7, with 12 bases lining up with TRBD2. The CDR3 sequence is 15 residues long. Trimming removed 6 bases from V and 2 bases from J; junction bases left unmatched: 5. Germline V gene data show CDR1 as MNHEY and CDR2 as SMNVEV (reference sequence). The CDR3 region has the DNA TGTGCCAGCAGACTAGCGGGAGGCCTGCCCTACGAGCAGTACTTC. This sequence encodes CASRLAGGLPYEQYF.

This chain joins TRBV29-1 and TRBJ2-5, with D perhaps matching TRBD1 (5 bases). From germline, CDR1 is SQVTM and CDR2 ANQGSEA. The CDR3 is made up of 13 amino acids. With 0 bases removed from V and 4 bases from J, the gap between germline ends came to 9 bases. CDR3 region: CSVEEPGRETQYF. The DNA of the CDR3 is TGCAGCGTTGAAGAGCCAGGGCGAGAGACCCAGTACTTC.